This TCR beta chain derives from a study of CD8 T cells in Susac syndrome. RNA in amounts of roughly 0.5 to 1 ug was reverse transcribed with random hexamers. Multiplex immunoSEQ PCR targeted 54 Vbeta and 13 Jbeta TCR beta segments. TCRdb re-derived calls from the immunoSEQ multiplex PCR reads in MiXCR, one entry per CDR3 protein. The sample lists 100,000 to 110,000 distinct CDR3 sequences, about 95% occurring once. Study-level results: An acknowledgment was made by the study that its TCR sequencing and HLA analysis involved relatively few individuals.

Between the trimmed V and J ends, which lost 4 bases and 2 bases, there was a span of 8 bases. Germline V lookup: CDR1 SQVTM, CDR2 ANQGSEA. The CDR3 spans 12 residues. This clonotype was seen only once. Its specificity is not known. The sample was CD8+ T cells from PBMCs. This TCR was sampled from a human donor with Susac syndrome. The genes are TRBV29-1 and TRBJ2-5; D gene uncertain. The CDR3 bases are TGCAGCGTTGTGTCCGAGCAAGAGACCCAGTACTTC. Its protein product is CSVVSEQETQYF.